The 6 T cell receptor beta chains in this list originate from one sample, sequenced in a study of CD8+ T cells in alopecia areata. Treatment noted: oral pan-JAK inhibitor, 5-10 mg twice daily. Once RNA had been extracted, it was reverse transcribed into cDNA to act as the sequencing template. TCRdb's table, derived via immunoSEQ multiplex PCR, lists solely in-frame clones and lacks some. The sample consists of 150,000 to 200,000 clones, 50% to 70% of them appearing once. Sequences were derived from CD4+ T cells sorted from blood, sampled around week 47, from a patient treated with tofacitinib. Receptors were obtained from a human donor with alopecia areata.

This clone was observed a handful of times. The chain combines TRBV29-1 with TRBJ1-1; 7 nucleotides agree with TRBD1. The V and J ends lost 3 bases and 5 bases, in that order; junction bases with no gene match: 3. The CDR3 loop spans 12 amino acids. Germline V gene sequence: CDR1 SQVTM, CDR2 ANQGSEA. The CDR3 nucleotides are TGCAGCGTTGACGAGGGGGCGACTGAAGCTTTCTTT. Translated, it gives CSVDEGATEAFF.

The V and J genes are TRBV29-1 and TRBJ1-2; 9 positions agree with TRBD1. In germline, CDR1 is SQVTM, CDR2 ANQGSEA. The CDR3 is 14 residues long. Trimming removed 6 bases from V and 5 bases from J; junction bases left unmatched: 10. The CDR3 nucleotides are TGCAGCGTCAAACCGGGACAGGGAGAGTATGGCTACACCTTC. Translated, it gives CSVKPGQGEYGYTF.

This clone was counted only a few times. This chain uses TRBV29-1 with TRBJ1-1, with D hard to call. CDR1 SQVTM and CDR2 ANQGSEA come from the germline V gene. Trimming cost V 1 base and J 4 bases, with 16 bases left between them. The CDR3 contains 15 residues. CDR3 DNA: TGCAGCGTTGAAGCCGGCCGGGTACGAGGCACTGAAGCTTTCTTT. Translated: CSVEAGRVRGTEAFF.

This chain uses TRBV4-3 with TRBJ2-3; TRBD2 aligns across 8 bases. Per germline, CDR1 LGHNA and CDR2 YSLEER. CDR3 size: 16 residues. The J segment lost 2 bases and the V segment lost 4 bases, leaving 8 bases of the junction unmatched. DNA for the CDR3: TGCGCCAGCAGCCCACGGGGGCGGGGGGCCACAGATACGCAGTATTTT. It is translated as CASSPRGRGATDTQYF.

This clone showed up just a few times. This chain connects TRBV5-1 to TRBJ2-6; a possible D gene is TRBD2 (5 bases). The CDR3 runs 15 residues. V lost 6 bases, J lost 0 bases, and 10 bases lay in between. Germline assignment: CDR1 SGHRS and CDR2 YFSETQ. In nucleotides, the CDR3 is TGCGCCAGCAACCGGGGAGACTCTGGGGCCAACGTCCTGACTTTC. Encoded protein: CASNRGDSGANVLTF.

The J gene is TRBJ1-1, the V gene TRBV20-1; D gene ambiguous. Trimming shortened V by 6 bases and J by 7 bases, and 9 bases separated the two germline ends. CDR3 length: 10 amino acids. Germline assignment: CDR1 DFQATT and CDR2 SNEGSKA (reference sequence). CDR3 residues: CSANRGEAFF. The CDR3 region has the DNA TGCAGTGCCAACCGGGGTGAAGCTTTCTTT.